These T cell receptor beta chains were read from a single sample in a study of shared clonotypes between healthy human individuals. The assay was immunoSEQ multiplex PCR, and TCRdb's table has in-frame clones only and misses some. The sample lists about 2.3 million clones, 92% occurring once. The sequencing sample was made of naive CD4+ T cells from PBMCs. These receptor sequences come from a man aged 18-30 years in good health. Some clones in this sample may be carry-over from other donors' samples. Each CDR3 is given with its conserved first and last residue. The order of the fields is D gene, J gene, clone size, CDR3 length, V gene, CDR3 DNA, CDR3 protein. The D gene is left open where the match is weak. Clone size is stated in some rows and not others, as once, few, many or a class when expanded.

>-|TRBJ2-5|-|14|TRBV11-3
TGTGCCAGCAGCTTAGGTAGAGAAGCGGAGACCCAGTACTTC
CASSLGREAETQYF
>-|TRBJ1-2|-|16|TRBV5-4
TGTGCCAGCAGCCTGGTCGCGGCGGGTTTAAACTATGGCTACACCTTC
CASSLVAAGLNYGYTF
>TRBD1|TRBJ2-5|-|14|TRBV5-4
TGTGCCAGCAGAATAGACAGGGCACAAGAGACCCAGTACTTC
CASRIDRAQETQYF
>-|TRBJ2-7|-|14|TRBV7-9
TGTGCCAGCAGCCCACCCGCGGGCGGTTACGAGCAGTACTTC
CASSPPAGGYEQYF
>-|TRBJ2-5|-|15|TRBV2
TGTGCCAGCAGTGAAATGAGTCTAGCGATGGAGACCCAGTACTTC
CASSEMSLAMETQYF
>-|TRBJ2-5|-|14|TRBV18
TGTGCCAGCTCACCAGGTTCTAGATCGGAGACCCAGTACTTC
CASSPGSRSETQYF
>-|TRBJ2-3|-|14|TRBV29-1
TGCAGCGGAACGGAGACAGTTAGCACAGATACGCAGTATTTT
CSGTETVSTDTQYF
>TRBD1|TRBJ2-7|-|16|TRBV25-1
TGTGCCAGCGCAAACGACAGGACAGGGGTCTCCTACGAGCAGTACTTC
CASANDRTGVSYEQYF
>TRBD2|TRBJ2-3|once|15|TRBV6-5
TGTGCCAGCAGATTCGGGAGGGTCTCCACAGATACGCAGTATTTT
CASRFGRVSTDTQYF
>-|TRBJ1-2|-|15|TRBV11-2
TGTGCCAGCAGCTTAGGAAGGGGCCCCTACTATGGCTACACCTTC
CASSLGRGPYYGYTF
>-|TRBJ1-1|-|13|TRBV5-4
TGTGCCAGCAGCTTAGGACCCGGGACAGAAGCTTTCTTT
CASSLGPGTEAFF
>-|TRBJ1-2|-|14|TRBV28
TGTGCCAGCTGTACACAGGGAGGCGGCTATGGCTACACCTTC
CASCTQGGGYGYTF
>TRBD2|TRBJ2-1|once|16|TRBV5-4
TGTGCCAGCAGCTCACCGACTAGCGGGGGGGGCTATGAGCAGTTCTTC
CASSSPTSGGGYEQFF
>-|TRBJ2-3|-|15|TRBV5-4
TGTGCCAGCAGCTCGCGGAGGGCCTACGGAGATACGCAGTATTTT
CASSSRRAYGDTQYF
>TRBD1|TRBJ1-2|-|13|TRBV28
TGTGCCAGCAGACGGACAGGGGGTTATGGCTACACCTTC
CASRRTGGYGYTF
>TRBD2|TRBJ2-5|-|15|TRBV7-7
TGTGCCAGCAGCTTAGGACTAGCGGGAGCAGAGACCCAGTACTTC
CASSLGLAGAETQYF
>-|TRBJ2-7|-|14|TRBV19
TGTGCCAGTAGTATAGGGGCAGGGAATCACGAGCAGTACTTC
CASSIGAGNHEQYF
>-|TRBJ1-2|-|13|TRBV5-4
TGTGCCAGCAGCCGGGATGGCTCGTATGGCTACACCTTC
CASSRDGSYGYTF
>-|TRBJ1-1|-|15|TRBV7-6
TGTGCCAGCAGCTTAACGCCGACAGGGAACACTGAAGCTTTCTTT
CASSLTPTGNTEAFF
>TRBD1|TRBJ2-3|-|19|TRBV15
TGTGCCACCAGCAGAGATGGTCCCGGGACAGGGCCTAGCACAGATACGCCGTATTTT
CATSRDGPGTGPSTDTPYF
>TRBD1|TRBJ1-5|-|15|TRBV4-2
TGTGCCAGCAGCCAAGCGGGGACAGGGGATCAGCCCCAGCATTTT
CASSQAGTGDQPQHF
>-|TRBJ1-6|-|14|TRBV10-3
TGTGCCATCAGTGAGGTGAAGGGTAATTCACCCCTCCACTTT
CAISEVKGNSPLHF
>-|TRBJ2-3|-|13|TRBV30
TGTGCCTGGAGTGGGGCCCTAGGGGATACGCAGTATTTT
CAWSGALGDTQYF
>TRBD2|TRBJ2-5|-|15|TRBV18
TGTGCCAGCTCACCCAGACTAGCGGACCAAGAGACCCAGTACTTC
CASSPRLADQETQYF
>TRBD2|TRBJ2-2|-|13|TRBV6-5
TGTGCCGTCGAGGGAGGGCCGGGCGGGGAGCTGTTTTTT
CAVEGGPGGELFF
>-|TRBJ1-4|-|14|TRBV13
TGTGCCAGCAGCTTGGGACCAACTAATGAAAAACTGTTTTTT
CASSLGPTNEKLFF
>-|TRBJ1-5|-|13|TRBV6-1
TGTGCCAGCAGGGGGGACCGATATCAGCCCCAGCATTTT
CASRGDRYQPQHF
>-|TRBJ1-5|-|13|TRBV6-5
TGTGCCAGCAGTTCTGATAGCAATCAGCCCCAGCATTTT
CASSSDSNQPQHF
>TRBD1|TRBJ2-3|-|15|TRBV18
TGTGCCAGCTCACCAGTATTAGGGGGCCCCGATACGCAGTATTTT
CASSPVLGGPDTQYF
>-|TRBJ1-2|-|13|TRBV19
TGTGCCAGTAGTTCAAGTAGGGCGCGGGGCTACACCTTC
CASSSSRARGYTF
>-|TRBJ2-7|-|17|TRBV14
TGTGCCAGCAGCCAAGCGCGTGGCCGGCCCTCCACCCACGAGCAGTACTTC
CASSQARGRPSTHEQYF
>-|TRBJ1-1|-|14|TRBV10-1
TGCGCCAGCAGTGAGTCGTCGGGGGCAGCTGAAGCTTTCTTT
CASSESSGAAEAFF
>TRBD2|TRBJ2-3|-|16|TRBV19
TGTGCCAGTAGCACCCGACTAGCGGGGGGCACAGATACGCAGTATTTT
CASSTRLAGGTDTQYF
>TRBD2|TRBJ2-7|few|15|TRBV19
TGTGCCAGTAGCCAAGAGCGGGGCCGCTCCTACGAGCAGTACTTC
CASSQERGRSYEQYF
>-|TRBJ1-1|-|13|TRBV7-2
TGTGCCAGCAGAACTCCTCCAAGCCAAGAAGCTTTCTTT
CASRTPPSQEAFF
>-|TRBJ2-2|few|14|TRBV7-2
TGTGCCAGCAGCTTTGACAGCCTCACCGGGGAGCTGTTTTTT
CASSFDSLTGELFF
>TRBD1|TRBJ1-5|-|15|TRBV28
TGTGCCAGCAGTTTATTGTCAGGGGGAAATCAGCCCCAGCATTTT
CASSLLSGGNQPQHF
>-|TRBJ2-7|-|14|TRBV5-1
TGCGCCAGCAGTCGGGCGAGCGATACCTACGAGCAGTACTTC
CASSRASDTYEQYF
>-|TRBJ2-5|-|12|TRBV9
TGTGCCAGCAGCGTAGGATATGAGACCCAGTACTTC
CASSVGYETQYF
>-|TRBJ1-5|few|13|TRBV30
TGTGCCTGGAGTTACAGTAGCAATCAGCCCCAGCATTTT
CAWSYSSNQPQHF
>-|TRBJ2-5|-|15|TRBV10-3
TGTGCCATCAGTGGGACTGATCCGGGAGTAGAGACCCAGTACTTC
CAISGTDPGVETQYF
>TRBD1|TRBJ2-5|-|17|TRBV7-2
TGTGCCAGCAGCTTACCGCCTGGGACAGGGGGCCAAGAGACCCAGTACTTC
CASSLPPGTGGQETQYF
>-|TRBJ2-7|-|15|TRBV28
TGTGCCAGCAGTTTAATTGGCGCCCGCTCCTACGAGCAGTACTTC
CASSLIGARSYEQYF
>-|TRBJ2-3|-|17|TRBV13
TGTGCCAGCAGCTTAACCCCCAGGAGTAGGAGCACAGATACGCAGTATTTT
CASSLTPRSRSTDTQYF
>-|TRBJ2-7|-|15|TRBV18
TGTGCCAGCTCACCTTCTCAGGGTGGTTCCTACGAGCAGTACTTC
CASSPSQGGSYEQYF
>TRBD1|TRBJ2-7|-|15|TRBV6-5
TGTGCCAGCAGGCACCGGGACAGGGGTACCTACGAGCAGTACTTC
CASRHRDRGTYEQYF
>-|TRBJ2-5|-|15|TRBV5-4
TGTGCCAGCAGCCCTACTAAGACTAGGGCCGAGACCCAGTACTTC
CASSPTKTRAETQYF
>-|TRBJ1-2|-|12|TRBV9
TGTGCCAGCAGCGAGGGCCGCTATGGCTACACCTTC
CASSEGRYGYTF
>-|TRBJ1-2|-|15|TRBV28
TGTGCCAGCAGCACCGGGACGGAGATTTACTATGGCTACACCTTC
CASSTGTEIYYGYTF
>-|TRBJ1-3|-|16|TRBV4-2
TGTGCCAGCAGCCCTCACTACCGACAGTCTGGAAACACCATATATTTT
CASSPHYRQSGNTIYF
>-|TRBJ1-6|-|17|TRBV18
TGTGCCAGCTCACCCAATCAGGGCGGGGGCGCCGGTTCACCCCTCCACTTT
CASSPNQGGGAGSPLHF
>TRBD1|TRBJ2-7|-|13|TRBV29-1
TGCAGCGTGAACAGGGGGCAATGGGACGAGCAGTACTTC
CSVNRGQWDEQYF
>-|TRBJ1-2|-|15|TRBV7-3
TGTGCCAGCAGCTTAGGAGGGGGGCCTAACTATGGCTACACCTTC
CASSLGGGPNYGYTF
>TRBD2|TRBJ2-4|-|18|TRBV19
TGTGCCAGTAGTCGGTCGCTAGCGGGAGATGTAGCCAAAAACATTCAGTACTTC
CASSRSLAGDVAKNIQYF
>TRBD1|TRBJ1-1|-|15|TRBV28
TGTGCCAGCAGTGCCCCCGGGACAGGGAACACTGAAGCTTTCTTT
CASSAPGTGNTEAFF
>-|TRBJ2-3|-|14|TRBV6-5
TGTGCCAGCACTCCGACAGGTCCCTGGGGCACGCAGTATTTT
CASTPTGPWGTQYF
>TRBD2|TRBJ2-1|-|16|TRBV30
TGTGCCTGGAGTGTAAGTGGTAGCGGGAGGGACAATGAGCAGTTCTTC
CAWSVSGSGRDNEQFF
>-|TRBJ1-4|-|13|TRBV7-2
TGTGCCAGCAGCTTAGGCGCAGGAGAAAAACTGTTTTTT
CASSLGAGEKLFF
>-|TRBJ1-5|-|15|TRBV2
TGTGCCAGCAGTGGGTGGGGGAGCGGCAATCAGCCCCAGCATTTT
CASSGWGSGNQPQHF
>-|TRBJ2-3|-|14|TRBV11-3
TGTGCCAGCAGCGGGGAGGGGGCACAGGATACGCAGTATTTT
CASSGEGAQDTQYF